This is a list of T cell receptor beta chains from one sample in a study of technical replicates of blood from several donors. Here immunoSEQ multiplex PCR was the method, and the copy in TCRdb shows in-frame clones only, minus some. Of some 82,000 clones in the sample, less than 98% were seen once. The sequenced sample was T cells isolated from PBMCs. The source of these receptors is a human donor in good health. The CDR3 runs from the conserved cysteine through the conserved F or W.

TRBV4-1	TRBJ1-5	CASSQDSTGYSNQPQHF
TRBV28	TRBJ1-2	CASMATPGQGNYGYTF
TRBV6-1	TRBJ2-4	CASQRPEAKNIQYF
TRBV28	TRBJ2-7	CASRPRGRDKKQTYEQYF
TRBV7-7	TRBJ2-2	CASSLDTTGELFF
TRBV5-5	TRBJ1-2	CASSFRQEDGYTF
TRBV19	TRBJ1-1	CASSGIWTKNTEAFF
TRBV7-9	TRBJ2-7	CASSTTGDSSYEQYF
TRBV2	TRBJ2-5	CASTRGGARTKSRVNKETQYF
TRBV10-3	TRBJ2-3	CAISGGTGGAGSDTQYF
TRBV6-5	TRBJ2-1	CASRSPSSYNEQFF
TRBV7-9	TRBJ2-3	CASSLVERGGHTDTQYF
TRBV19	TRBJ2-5	CATSLADQETQYF
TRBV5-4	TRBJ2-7	CASSLVGGVYEQYF
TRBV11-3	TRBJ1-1	CASSLSLRTGGTEAFF
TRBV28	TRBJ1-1	CASRGDRTVNTEAFF
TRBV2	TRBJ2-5	CAIKDRGGETQYF
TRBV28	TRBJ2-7	CASRPLSRLGEQYF
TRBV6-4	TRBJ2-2	CASSDSAEGGELFF
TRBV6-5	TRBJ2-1	CASSYSRGSNEQFF
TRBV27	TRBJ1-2	CASSLWGTGGESYGYTF
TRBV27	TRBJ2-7	CASSLSGFRTYEQYF
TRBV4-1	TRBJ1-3	CASSHRQGVGNTIYF
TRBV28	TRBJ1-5	CASSLVRHHSNQPQHF
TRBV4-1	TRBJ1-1	CASRLTGLTEAFF
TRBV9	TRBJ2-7	CASSVDAGGYEQYF
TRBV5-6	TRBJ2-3	CASSLALSTDTQYF
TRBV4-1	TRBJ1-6	CASSQDGQGGYSPLHF
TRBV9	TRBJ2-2	CASSVGYLGAPTGELFF
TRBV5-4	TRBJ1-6	CASSLETGNSPLHF
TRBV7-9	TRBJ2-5	CASSIGQGARETQYF
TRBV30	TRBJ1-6	CAWSLVRGLSSYNSPLHF
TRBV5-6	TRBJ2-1	CASSFSFSGGMDEQFF
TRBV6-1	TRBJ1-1	CASRITRRAFF
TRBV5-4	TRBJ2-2	CASSLEGQGFAGELFF
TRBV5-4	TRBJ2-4	CASSSKQGSEQQYF
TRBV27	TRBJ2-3	CASSRRTSGRHTQYF
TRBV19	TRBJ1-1	CASIQEPRDRGPGNTEAFF
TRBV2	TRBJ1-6	CASRDLRDSPLHF
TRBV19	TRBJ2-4	CASSTGTILAKNIQYF
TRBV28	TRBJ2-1	CASSLGLVAGRGYNEQFF
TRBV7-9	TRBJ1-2	CASSLGTENYGYTF
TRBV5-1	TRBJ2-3	CASSPHSSAPDTQYF
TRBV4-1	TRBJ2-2	CASSHPGWGLGGELFF
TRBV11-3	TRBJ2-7	CASSLRDRGSYEQYF
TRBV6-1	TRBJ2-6	CASSERPSAGANVLTF